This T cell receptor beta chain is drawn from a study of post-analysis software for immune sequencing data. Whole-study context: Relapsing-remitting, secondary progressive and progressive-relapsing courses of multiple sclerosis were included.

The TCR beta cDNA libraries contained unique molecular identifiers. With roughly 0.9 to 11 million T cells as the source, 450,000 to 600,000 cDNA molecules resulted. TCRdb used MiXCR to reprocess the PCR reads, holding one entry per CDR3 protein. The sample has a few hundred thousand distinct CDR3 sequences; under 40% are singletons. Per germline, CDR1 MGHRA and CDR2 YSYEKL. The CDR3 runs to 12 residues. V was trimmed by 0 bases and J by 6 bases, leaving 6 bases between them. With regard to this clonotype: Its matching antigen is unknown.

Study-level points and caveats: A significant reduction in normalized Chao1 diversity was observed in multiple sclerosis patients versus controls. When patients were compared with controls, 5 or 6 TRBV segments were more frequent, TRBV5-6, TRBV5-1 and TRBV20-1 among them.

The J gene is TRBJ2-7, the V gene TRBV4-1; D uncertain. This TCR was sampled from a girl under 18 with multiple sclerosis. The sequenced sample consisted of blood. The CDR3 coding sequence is TGCGCCAGCAGCCAAGATGATTTCGAGCAGTACTTC. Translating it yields CASSQDDFEQYF.